The source of this TCR beta chain is a study of T-cell memory formation after mild COVID-19. Study results and limitations: Most CD4+ clones that shrank were in CM and EM, while CD8+ ones turned up in EMRA. CD4/CD8 balance held among clones contracting day 15 to 85, and later expanders leaned CD4+.

Libraries for TCRalpha and TCRbeta carried sample barcodes and unique molecular identifiers via 5'RACE. TCRdb passed the 5' RACE reads through MiXCR, listing each CDR3 protein once. The data contain 300,000 or so distinct CDR3 sequences, 15% to 20% of them singletons. This clonotype was picked up a small number of times. Its specificity is not known. The CDR3 extends over 13 amino acids. The germline V gene encodes CDR1 KGHSH and CDR2 LQKENI. With 6 bases removed from V and 5 bases from J, the gap between germline ends came to 11 bases. Sample: PBMCs or a T cell subset sorted from them (not recorded which). The rearrangement joins TRBV18 to TRBJ1-5; D is possibly TRBD1 (5 bases). The TCR comes from a man aged 18 to 30 who had mild COVID-19 (a few samples of this study predate the infection). Cell type and time point are not known. CDR3 residues: CASSGREYQPQHF. CDR3 in DNA: TGTGCCAGCTCCGGCAGGGAATATCAGCCCCAGCATTTT.